This TCR beta chain was recovered during a study of vaccination and CD4 T cells after COVID-19. Study-wide background: The interval from dose two to post-vaccine sampling had a median of roughly 72 days, and it ranged from 14 to 241. The cells were exposed to overlapping spike peptides originating from SARS-CoV-2, HCoV-NL63, HCoV-OC43 and HCoV-229E for stimulation.

Sequenced with the Oncomine TCR Beta short-read assay was DNA taken from cultured CD4+ T cells. TCRdb called the PCR reads again in MiXCR, with one record for every CDR3 protein. The sample gives 12,000 or so distinct CDR3 sequences, approximately 57% of which show up once; approximately 9% is in the top ten. Turning to this clonotype: As yet, its antigen is unknown.

The germline V gene encodes CDR1 MNHNS and CDR2 SASEGT. Trimming took off 6 bases at V and 7 bases at J, with 28 bases between the two ends. The CDR3 is made up of 17 amino acids. As to treatment: roughly 10-day PBMC culture with coronavirus spike peptide pools or control peptides (ViraFEST assay). Peptide pool stimulation in ViraFEST expanded antigen-specific T cells, whose TCRs were then sequenced. The source of this sequence is a human donor who had recovered from COVID-19. The chain has TRBV6-1 and TRBJ2-7, with a possible D match to TRBD2 (6 bases). The sample taken for sequencing was CD4+ T cells from blood, cultured in vitro. The DNA for the CDR3 is TGTGCCAGCAGCCTACGCGGGGTATCGTTGGCGTTTTTTGAGCAGTACTTC. Amino acid sequence: CASSLRGVSLAFFEQYF.